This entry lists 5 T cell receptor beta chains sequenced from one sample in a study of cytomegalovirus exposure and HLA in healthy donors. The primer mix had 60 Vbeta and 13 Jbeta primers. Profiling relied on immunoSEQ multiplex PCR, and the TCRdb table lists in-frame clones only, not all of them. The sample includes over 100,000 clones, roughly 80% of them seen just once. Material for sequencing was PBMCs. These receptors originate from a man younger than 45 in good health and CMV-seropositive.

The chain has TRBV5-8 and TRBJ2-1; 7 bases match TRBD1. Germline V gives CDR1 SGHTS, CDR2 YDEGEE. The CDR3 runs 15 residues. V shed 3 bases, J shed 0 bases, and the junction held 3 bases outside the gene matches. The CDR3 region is CASSSGTASYNEQFF. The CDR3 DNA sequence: TGTGCCAGCAGCTCCGGGACAGCCTCCTACAATGAGCAGTTCTTC.

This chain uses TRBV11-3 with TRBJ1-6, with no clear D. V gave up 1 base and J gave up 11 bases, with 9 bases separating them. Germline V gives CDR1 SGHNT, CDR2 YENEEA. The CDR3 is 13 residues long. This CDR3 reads CASSLGPAAPLHF. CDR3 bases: TGTGCCAGCAGCTTAGGGCCGGCGGCACCCCTCCACTTT.

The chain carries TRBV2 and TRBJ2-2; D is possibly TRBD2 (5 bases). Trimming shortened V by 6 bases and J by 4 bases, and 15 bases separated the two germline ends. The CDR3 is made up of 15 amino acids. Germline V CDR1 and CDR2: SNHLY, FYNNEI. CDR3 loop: CASSVDPAGTGELFF. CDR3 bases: TGTGCCAGCAGCGTTGATCCCGCGGGCACCGGGGAGCTGTTTTTT.

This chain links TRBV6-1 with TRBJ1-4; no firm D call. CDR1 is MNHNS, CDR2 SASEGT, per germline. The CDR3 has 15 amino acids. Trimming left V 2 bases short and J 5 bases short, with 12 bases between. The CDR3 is CASSEHGSSNEKLFF. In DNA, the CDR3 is TGTGCCAGCAGTGAACACGGTAGTTCAAATGAAAAACTGTTTTTT.

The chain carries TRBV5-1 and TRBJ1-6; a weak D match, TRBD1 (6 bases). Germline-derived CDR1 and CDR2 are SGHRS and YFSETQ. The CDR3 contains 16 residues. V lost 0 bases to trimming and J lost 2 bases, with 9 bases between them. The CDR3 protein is CASSLAGTTYNSPLHF. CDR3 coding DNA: TGCGCCAGCAGCTTGGCGGGGACAACCTATAATTCACCCCTCCACTTT. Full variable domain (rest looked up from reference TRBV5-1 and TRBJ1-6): KAGVTQTPRYLIKTRGQQVTLSCSPISGHRSVSWYQQTPGQGLQFLFEYFSETQRNKGNFPGRFSGRQFSNSRSEMNVSTLELGDSALYLCASSLAGTTYNSPLHFGNGTRLTVT.